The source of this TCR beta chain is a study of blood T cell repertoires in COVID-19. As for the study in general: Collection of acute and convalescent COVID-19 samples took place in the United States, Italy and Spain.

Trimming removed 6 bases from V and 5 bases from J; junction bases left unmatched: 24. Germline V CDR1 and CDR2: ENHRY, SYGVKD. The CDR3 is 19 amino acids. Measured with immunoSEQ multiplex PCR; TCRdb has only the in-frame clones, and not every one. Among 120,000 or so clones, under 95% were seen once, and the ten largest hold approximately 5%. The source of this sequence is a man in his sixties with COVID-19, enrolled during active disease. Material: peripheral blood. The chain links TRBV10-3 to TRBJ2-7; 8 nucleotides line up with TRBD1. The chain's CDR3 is CAIRSELWRTGQGGHEQYF. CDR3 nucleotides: TGTGCCATCAGGTCGGAGTTGTGGAGAACTGGACAGGGAGGCCACGAGCAGTACTTC.